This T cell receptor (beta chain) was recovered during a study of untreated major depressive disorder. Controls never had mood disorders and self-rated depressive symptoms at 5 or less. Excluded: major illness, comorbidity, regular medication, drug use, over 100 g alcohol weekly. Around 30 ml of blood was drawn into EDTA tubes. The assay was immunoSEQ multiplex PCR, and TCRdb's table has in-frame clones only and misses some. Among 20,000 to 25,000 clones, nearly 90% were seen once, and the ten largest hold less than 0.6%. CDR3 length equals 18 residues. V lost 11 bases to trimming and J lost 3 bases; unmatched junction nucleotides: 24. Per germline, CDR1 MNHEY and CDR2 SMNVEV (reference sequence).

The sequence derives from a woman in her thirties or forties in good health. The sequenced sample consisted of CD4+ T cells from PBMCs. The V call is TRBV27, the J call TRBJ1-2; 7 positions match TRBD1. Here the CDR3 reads CAPSAVGGPTGRYYGYTF. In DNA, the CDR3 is TGTGCCCCCTCAGCAGTGGGAGGTCCGACAGGGAGGTACTATGGCTACACCTTC.